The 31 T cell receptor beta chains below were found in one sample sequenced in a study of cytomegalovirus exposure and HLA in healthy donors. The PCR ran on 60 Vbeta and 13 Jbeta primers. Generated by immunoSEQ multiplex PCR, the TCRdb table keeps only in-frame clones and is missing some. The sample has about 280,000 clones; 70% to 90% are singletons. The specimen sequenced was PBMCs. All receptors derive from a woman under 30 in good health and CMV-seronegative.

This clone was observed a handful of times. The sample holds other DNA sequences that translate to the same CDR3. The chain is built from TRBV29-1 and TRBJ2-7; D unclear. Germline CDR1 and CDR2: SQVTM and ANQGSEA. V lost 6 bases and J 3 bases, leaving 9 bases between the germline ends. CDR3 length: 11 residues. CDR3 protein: CSVYGGYEQYF. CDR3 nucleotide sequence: TGCAGCGTCTATGGTGGCTACGAGCAGTACTTC.

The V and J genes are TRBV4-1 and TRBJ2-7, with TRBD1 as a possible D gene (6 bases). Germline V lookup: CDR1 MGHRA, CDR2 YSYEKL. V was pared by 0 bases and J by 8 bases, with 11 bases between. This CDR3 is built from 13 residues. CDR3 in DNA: TGCGCCAGCAGCCAAGATCCAGGGGAGCAGCAGTACTTC. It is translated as CASSQDPGEQQYF.

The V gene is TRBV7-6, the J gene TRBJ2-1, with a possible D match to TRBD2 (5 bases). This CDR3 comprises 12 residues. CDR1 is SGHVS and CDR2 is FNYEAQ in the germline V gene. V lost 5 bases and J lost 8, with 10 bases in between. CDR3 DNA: TGTGCCAGCAGCAATCGGGGTGATGAGCAGTTCTTC. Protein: CASSNRGDEQFF.

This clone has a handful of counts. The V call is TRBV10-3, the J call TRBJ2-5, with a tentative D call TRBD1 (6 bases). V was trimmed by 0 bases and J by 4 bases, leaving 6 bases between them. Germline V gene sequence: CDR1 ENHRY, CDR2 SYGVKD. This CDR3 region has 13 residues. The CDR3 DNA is TGTGCCATCAGTGAGTCGACAGGAGAGACCCAGTACTTC. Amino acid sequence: CAISESTGETQYF.

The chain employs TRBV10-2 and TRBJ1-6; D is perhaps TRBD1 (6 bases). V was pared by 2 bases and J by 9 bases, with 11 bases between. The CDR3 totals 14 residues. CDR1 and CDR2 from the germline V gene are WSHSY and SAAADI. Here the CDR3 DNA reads TGCGCCAGCAGTGAGGAGGGGGATTCTTCACCCCTCCACTTT. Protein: CASSEEGDSSPLHF.

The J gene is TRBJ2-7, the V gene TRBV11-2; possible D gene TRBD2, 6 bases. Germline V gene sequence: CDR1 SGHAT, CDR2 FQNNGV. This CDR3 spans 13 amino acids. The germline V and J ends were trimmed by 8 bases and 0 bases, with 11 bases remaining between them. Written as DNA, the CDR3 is TGTGCCAGCGGAGGGATAAACTCCTACGAGCAGTACTTC. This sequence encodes CASGGINSYEQYF.

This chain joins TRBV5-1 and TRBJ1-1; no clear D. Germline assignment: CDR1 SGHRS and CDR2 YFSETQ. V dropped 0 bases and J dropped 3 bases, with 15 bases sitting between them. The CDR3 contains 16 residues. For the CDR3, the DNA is TGCGCCAGCAGCTTGGGGGTGGGGAGTAGGGACACTGAAGCTTTCTTT. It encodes CASSLGVGSRDTEAFF.

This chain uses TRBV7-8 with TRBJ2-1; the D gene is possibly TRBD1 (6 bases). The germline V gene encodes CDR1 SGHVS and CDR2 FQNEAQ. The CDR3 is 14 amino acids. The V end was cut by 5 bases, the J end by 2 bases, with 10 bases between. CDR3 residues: CASSPGETYNEQFF. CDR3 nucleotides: TGTGCCAGCAGCCCAGGGGAGACCTACAATGAGCAGTTCTTC. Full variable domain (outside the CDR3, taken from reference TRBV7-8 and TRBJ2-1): GAGVSQSPRYKVAKRGQDVALRCDPISGHVSLFWYQQALGQGPEFLTYFQNEAQLDKSGLPSDRFFAERPEGSVSTLKIQRTQQEDSAVYLCASSPGETYNEQFFGPGTRLTVL.

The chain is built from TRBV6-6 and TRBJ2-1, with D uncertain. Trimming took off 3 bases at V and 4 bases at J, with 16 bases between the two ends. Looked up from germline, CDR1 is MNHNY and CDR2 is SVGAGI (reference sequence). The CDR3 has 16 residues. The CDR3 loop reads CASSYSPQMNYNEQFF. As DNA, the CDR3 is TGTGCCAGCAGTTATTCCCCACAGATGAATTACAATGAGCAGTTCTTC.

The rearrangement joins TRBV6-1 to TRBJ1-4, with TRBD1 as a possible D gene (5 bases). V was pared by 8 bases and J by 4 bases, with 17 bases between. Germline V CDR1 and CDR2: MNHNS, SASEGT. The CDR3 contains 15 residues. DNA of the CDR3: TGTGCCAGCTCACAGGACCGTCAAATTAATGAAAAACTGTTTTTT. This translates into CASSQDRQINEKLFF.

CDR3 DNA: TGCGCCAGCAGCGAAACAGGGGGCGACGGCTACACCTTC. As protein: CASSETGGDGYTF. The chain links TRBV5-1 to TRBJ1-2; the match to TRBD1 covers 9 bases. V lost 4 bases to trimming and J lost 8 bases; unmatched junction nucleotides: 6. Germline CDR1 and CDR2: SGHRS and YFSETQ. This CDR3 has 13 residues.

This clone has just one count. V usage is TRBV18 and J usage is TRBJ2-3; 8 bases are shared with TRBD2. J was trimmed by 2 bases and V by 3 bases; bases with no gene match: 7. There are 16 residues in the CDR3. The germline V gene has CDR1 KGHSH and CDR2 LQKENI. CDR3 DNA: TGTGCCAGCTCACCTGGGGCGGGGGGCCTCACAGATACGCAGTATTTT. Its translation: CASSPGAGGLTDTQYF.

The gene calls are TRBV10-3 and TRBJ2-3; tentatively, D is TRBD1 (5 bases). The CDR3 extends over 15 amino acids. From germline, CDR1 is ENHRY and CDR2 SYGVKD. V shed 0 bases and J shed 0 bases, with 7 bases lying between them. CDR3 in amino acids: CAISESGVSTDTQYF. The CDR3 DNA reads TGTGCCATCAGTGAGTCAGGGGTAAGCACAGATACGCAGTATTTT.

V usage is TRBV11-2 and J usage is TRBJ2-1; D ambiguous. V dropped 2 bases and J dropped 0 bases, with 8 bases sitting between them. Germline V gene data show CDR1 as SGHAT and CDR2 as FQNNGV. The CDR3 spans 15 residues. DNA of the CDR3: TGTGCCAGCAGCTTATTACACAGCTCCTACAATGAGCAGTTCTTC. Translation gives CASSLLHSSYNEQFF. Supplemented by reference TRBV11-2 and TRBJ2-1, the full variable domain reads EAGVAQSPRYKIIEKRQSVAFWCNPISGHATLYWYQQILGQGPKLLIQFQNNGVVDDSQLPKDRFSAERLKGVDSTLKIQPAKLEDSAVYLCASSLLHSSYNEQFFGPGTRLTVL.

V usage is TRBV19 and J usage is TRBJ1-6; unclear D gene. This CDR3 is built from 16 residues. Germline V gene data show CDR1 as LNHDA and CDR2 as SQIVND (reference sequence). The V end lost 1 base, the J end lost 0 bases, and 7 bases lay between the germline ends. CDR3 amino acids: CASSIGQSSYNSPLHF. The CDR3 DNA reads TGTGCCAGTAGTATAGGACAAAGCTCCTATAATTCACCCCTCCACTTT. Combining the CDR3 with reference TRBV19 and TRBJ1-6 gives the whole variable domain DGGITQSPKYLFRKEGQNVTLSCEQNLNHDAMYWYRQDPGQGLRLIYYSQIVNDFQKGDIAEGYSVSREKKESFPLTVTSAQKNPTAFYLCASSIGQSSYNSPLHFGNGTRLTVT.

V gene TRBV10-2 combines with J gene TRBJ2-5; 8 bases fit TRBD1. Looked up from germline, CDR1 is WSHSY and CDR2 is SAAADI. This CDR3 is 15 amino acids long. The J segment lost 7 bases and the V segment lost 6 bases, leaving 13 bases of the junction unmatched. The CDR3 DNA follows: TGCGCCAGCAGGGGGAGGCACAGGGGGGAAGGGACCCAGTACTTC. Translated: CASRGRHRGEGTQYF.

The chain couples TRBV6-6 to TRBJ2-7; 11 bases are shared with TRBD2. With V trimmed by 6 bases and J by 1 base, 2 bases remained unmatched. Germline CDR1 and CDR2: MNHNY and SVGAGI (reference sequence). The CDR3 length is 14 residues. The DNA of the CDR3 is TGTGCCAGCAGACTAGCGGGGGAGTCCTACGAGCAGTACTTC. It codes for CASRLAGESYEQYF.

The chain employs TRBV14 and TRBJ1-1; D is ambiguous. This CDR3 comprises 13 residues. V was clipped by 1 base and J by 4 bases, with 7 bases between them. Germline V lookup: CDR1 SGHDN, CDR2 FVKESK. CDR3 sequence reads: CASSQVARTEAFF. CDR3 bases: TGTGCCAGCAGCCAAGTGGCTCGCACTGAAGCTTTCTTT.

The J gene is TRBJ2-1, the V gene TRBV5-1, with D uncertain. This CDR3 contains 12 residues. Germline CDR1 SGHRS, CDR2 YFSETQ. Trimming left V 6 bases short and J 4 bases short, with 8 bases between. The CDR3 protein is CASNNYYNEQFF. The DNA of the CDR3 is TGCGCCAGCAACAATTATTACAATGAGCAGTTCTTC.

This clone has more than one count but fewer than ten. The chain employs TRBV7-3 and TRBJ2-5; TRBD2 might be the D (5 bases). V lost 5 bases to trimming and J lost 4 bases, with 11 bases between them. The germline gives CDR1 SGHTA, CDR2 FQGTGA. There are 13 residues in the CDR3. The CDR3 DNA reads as TGTGCCAGCAGCCCCGGGATAGGAGAGACCCAGTACTTC. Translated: CASSPGIGETQYF.

The CDR3 DNA sequence: TGTGCCAGCAGTGAGAGGGCTAGCGGGGGCACCGGGGAGCTGTTTTTT. It codes for CASSERASGGTGELFF. This chain joins TRBV6-1 and TRBJ2-2; 10 positions agree with TRBD2. This CDR3 comprises 16 residues. Germline V lookup: CDR1 MNHNS, CDR2 SASEGT. The trim removed 3 bases at V and 4 bases at J, leaving 5 bases unmatched.

Here the CDR3 DNA reads TGTGCCAGCAGTGAAGAAGCAGGGAACACCGGGGAGCTGTTTTTT. It encodes CASSEEAGNTGELFF. This rearrangement joins TRBV6-4 to TRBJ2-2; D is undetermined. Germline-derived CDR1 and CDR2 are MRHNA and SNTAGT. V dropped 3 bases and J dropped 1 base, with 9 bases sitting between them. This CDR3 is built from 15 residues.

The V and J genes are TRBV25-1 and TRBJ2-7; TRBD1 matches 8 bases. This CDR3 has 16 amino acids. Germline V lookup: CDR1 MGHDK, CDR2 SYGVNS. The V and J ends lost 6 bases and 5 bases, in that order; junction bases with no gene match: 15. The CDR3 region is CASSQLKWTGLDEQYF. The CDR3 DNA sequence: TGTGCCAGCAGCCAATTAAAGTGGACAGGGTTGGACGAGCAGTACTTC.

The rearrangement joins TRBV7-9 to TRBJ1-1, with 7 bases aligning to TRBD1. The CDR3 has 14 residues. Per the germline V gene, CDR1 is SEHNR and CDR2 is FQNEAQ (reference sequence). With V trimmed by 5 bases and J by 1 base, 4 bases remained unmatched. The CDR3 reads CASSRGQTNTEAFF. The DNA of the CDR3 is TGTGCCAGCAGCCGGGGACAGACGAACACTGAAGCTTTCTTT.

In DNA form, the CDR3 reads TGTGCCAGCAGCCTGGTTTCGGTTCAGTACTTC. This codes for CASSLVSVQYF. The V gene is TRBV5-6, the J gene TRBJ2-5; D unresolved. Trimming left V 4 bases short and J 11 bases short, with 12 bases between. This CDR3 has 11 amino acids. The germline CDR1 and CDR2 sequences are SGHDT and YYEEEE.

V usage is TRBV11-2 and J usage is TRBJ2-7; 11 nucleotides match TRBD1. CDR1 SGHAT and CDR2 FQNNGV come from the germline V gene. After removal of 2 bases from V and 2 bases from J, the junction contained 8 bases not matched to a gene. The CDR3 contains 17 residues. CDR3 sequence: CASSLSLGTGGTYEQYF. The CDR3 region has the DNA TGTGCCAGCAGCTTAAGCCTCGGGACAGGGGGGACCTACGAGCAGTACTTC.

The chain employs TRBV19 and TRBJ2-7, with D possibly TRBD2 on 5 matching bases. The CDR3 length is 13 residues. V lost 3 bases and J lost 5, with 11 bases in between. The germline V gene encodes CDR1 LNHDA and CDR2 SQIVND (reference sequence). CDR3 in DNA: TGTGCCAGTAGTATGGTCCTCGGGGACGAGCAGTACTTC. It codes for CASSMVLGDEQYF.

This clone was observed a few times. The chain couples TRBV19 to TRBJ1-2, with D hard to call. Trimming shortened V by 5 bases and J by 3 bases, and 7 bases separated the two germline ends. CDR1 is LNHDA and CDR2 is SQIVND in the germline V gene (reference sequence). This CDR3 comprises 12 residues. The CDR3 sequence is CASSAEDYGYTF. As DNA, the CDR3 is TGTGCCAGTAGTGCCGAGGACTATGGCTACACCTTC.

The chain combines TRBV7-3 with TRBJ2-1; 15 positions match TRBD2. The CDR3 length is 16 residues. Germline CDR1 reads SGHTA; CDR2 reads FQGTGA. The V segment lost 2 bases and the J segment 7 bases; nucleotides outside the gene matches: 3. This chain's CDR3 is CASSLRTSGGGNEQFF. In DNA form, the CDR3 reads TGTGCCAGCAGCTTACGGACTAGCGGGGGGGGGAATGAGCAGTTCTTC.

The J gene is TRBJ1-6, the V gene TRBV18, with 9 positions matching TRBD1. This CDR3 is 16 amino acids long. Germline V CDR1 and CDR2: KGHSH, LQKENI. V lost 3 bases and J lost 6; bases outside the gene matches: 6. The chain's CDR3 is CASSPPQGAGNSPLHF. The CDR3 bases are TGTGCCAGCTCACCCCCACAGGGGGCGGGTAATTCACCCCTCCACTTT.

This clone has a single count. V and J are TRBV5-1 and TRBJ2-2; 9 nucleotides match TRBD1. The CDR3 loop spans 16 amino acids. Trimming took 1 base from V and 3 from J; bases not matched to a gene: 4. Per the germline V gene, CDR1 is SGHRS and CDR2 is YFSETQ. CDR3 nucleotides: TGCGCCAGCAGCTTGTACTGGACAGGGGACACCGGGGAGCTGTTTTTT. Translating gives CASSLYWTGDTGELFF.